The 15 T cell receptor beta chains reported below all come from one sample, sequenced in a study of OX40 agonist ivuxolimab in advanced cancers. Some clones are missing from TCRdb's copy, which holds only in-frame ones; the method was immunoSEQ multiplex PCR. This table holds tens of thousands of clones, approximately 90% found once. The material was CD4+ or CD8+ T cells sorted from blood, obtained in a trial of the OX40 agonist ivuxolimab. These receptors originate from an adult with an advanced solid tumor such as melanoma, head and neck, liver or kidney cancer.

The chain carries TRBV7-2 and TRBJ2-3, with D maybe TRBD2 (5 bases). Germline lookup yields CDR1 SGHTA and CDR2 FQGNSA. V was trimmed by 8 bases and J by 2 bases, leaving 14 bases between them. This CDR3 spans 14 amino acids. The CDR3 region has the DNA TGTGCCAGCGGGAGTACCTACTTCACAGATACGCAGTATTTT. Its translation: CASGSTYFTDTQYF.

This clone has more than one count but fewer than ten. Here the CDR3 reads CASSVMGYEQYF. The CDR3 bases are TGTGCCAGCAGTGTGATGGGTTACGAGCAGTACTTC. The gene calls are TRBV2 and TRBJ2-7, with D uncertain. Germline loops: CDR1 SNHLY, CDR2 FYNNEI. Trimming stripped 4 bases from V and 4 bases from J, with 8 bases between. The CDR3 is 12 residues long. The complete variable domain, with remaining parts taken from reference TRBV2 and TRBJ2-7, reads EPEVTQTPSHQVTQMGQEVILRCVPISNHLYFYWYRQILGQKVEFLVSFYNNEISEKSEIFDDQFSVERPDGSNFTLKIRSTKLEDSAMYFCASSVMGYEQYFGPGTRLTVT.

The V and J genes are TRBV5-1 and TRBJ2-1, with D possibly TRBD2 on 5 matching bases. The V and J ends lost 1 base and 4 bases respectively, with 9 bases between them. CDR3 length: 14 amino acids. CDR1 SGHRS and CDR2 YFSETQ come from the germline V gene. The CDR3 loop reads CASSLSREYNEQFF. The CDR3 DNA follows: TGCGCCAGCAGCTTGTCGAGGGAATACAATGAGCAGTTCTTC.

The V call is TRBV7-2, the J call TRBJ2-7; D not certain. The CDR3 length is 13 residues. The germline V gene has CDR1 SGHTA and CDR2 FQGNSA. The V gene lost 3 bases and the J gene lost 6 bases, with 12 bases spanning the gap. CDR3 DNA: TGTGCCAGCAGCTTTTCCAGAGTCAGCGAGCAGTACTTC. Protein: CASSFSRVSEQYF.

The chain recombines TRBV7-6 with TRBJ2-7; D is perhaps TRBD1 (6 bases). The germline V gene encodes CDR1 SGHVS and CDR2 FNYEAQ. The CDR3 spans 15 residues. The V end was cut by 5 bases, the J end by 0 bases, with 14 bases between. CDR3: CASSQLQGNSYEQYF. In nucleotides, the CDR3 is TGTGCCAGCAGCCAACTACAGGGTAACTCCTACGAGCAGTACTTC.

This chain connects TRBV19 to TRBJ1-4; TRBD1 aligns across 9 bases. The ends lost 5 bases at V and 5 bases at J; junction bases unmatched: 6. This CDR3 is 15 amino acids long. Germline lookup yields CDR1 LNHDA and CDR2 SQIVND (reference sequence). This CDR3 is CASSATTGGNEKLFF. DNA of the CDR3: TGTGCCAGTAGTGCCACGACAGGGGGAAATGAAAAACTGTTTTTT.

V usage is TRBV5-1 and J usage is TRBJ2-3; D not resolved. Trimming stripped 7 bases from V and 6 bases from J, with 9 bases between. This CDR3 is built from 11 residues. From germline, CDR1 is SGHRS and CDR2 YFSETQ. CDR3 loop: CASADLDTQYF. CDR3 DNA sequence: TGCGCCAGCGCCGACCTGGATACGCAGTATTTT.

CDR3 loop: CAWVPGNTIYF. The CDR3 DNA reads as TGTGCCTGGGTCCCTGGAAACACCATATATTTT. The V call is TRBV30, the J call TRBJ1-3; D not resolved. The germline V gene has CDR1 GTSNPN and CDR2 SVGIG (reference sequence). The CDR3 contains 11 residues. V shed 5 bases and J shed 2 bases, with 4 bases lying between them. Filled out from reference TRBV30 and TRBJ1-3, the complete variable domain reads SQTIHQWPATLVQPVGSPLSLECTVEGTSNPNLYWYRQAAGRGLQLLFYSVGIGQISSEVPQNLSASRPQDRQFILSSKKLLLSDSGFYLCAWVPGNTIYFGEGSWLTVV.

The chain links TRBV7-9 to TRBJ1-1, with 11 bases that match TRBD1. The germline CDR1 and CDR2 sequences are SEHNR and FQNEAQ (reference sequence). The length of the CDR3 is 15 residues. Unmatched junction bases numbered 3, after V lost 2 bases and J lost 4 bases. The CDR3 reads CASSLWTGGGTEAFF. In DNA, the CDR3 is TGTGCCAGCAGCTTATGGACAGGGGGCGGCACTGAAGCTTTCTTT.

The CDR3 loop is CASSGQGQRTREQYF. CDR3 sequence (DNA): TGTGCCAGCAGTGGACAGGGGCAACGTACAAGAGAGCAGTACTTC. The chain joins TRBV28 to TRBJ2-7, with TRBD1 matching 9 bases. CDR3 length: 15 amino acids. V dropped 5 bases and J dropped 7; count of bases not matched to a gene: 12. Germline CDR1 is MDHEN and CDR2 is SYDVKM.

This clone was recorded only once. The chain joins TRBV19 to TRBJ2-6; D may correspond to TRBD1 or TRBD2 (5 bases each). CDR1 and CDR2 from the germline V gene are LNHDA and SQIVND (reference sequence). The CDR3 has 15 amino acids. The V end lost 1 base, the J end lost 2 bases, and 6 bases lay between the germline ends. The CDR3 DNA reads TGTGCCAGTAGTATAGGGGGGACTGGGGCCAACGTCCTGACTTTC. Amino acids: CASSIGGTGANVLTF.

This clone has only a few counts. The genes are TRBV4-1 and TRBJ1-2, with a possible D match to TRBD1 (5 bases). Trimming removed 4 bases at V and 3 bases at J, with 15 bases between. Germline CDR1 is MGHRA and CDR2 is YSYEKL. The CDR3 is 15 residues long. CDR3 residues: CASSPRGGDHYGYTF. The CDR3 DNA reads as TGCGCCAGCAGCCCAAGGGGAGGGGACCACTATGGCTACACCTTC.

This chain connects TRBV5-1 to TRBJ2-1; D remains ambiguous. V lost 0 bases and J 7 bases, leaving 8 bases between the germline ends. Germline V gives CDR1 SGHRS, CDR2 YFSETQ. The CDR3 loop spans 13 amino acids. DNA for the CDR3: TGCGCCAGCAGCTTGGCCCCGGTGAATGAGCAGTTCTTC. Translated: CASSLAPVNEQFF.

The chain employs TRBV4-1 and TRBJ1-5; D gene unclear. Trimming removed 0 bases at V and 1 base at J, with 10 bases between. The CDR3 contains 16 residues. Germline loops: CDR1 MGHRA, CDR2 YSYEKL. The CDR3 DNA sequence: TGCGCCAGCAGCCAAGACGCGTCGGGGAGCAATCAGCCCCAGCATTTT. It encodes CASSQDASGSNQPQHF.

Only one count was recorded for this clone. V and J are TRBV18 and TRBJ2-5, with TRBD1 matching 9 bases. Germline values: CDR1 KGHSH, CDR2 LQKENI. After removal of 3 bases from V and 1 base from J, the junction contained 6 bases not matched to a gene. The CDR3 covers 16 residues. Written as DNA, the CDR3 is TGTGCCAGCTCACCGGACAGGGGATCGATCCAAGAGACCCAGTACTTC. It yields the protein CASSPDRGSIQETQYF.